This T cell receptor (beta chain) is drawn from a study of blood T cell repertoires in COVID-19. About the study: Collection of acute and convalescent COVID-19 samples took place in the United States, Italy and Spain. In each case, the material was cDNA or gDNA derived from T cells, B-cell-depleted T cells, or PBMCs.

Trimming left V 8 bases short and J 3 bases short, with 20 bases between. The CDR3 length is 16 residues. Germline V CDR1 and CDR2: MDHEN, SYDVKM. Original analysis: Reference gene primer amplification in the assay estimated nucleated cell counts. TCRdb's copy holds only in-frame clones and misses some; the assay was immunoSEQ multiplex PCR. V and J calls and clone size are as listed in that table; D and trimming were resolved from the DNA. This sample has about 120,000 clones, with 75% to 90% found just once. What was sequenced was peripheral blood. The TCR sequence derives from a human donor in a cohort sampled during active COVID-19. This sequence joins TRBV28 and TRBJ1-5; TRBD1 might be the D (5 bases). The CDR3 protein is CASRKPATAYNQPQHF. CDR3 DNA sequence: TGTGCCAGCCGAAAACCCGCGACAGCGTACAATCAGCCCCAGCATTTT.